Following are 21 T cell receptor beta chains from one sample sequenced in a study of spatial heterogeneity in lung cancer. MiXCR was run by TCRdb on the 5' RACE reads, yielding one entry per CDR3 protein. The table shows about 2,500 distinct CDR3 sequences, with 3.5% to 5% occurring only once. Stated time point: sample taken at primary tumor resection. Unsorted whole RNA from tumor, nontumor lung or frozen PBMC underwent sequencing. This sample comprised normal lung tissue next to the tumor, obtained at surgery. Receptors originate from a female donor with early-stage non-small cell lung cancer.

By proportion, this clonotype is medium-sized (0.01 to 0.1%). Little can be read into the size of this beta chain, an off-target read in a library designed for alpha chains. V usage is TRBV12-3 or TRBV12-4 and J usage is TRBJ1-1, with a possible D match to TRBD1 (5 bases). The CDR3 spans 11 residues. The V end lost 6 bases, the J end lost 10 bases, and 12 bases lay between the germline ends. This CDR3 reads CASSSGTLAFF. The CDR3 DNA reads TGTGCCAGCAGCTCCGGGACCCTAGCTTTCTTT.

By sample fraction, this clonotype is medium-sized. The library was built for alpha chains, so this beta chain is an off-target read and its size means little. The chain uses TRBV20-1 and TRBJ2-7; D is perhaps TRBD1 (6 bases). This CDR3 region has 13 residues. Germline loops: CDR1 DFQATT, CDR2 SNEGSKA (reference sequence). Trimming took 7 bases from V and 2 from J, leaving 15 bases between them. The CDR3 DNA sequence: TGCAGTGTCCTTCAGGCAGGGGCCTACGAGCAGTACGTC. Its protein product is CSVLQAGAYEQYV.

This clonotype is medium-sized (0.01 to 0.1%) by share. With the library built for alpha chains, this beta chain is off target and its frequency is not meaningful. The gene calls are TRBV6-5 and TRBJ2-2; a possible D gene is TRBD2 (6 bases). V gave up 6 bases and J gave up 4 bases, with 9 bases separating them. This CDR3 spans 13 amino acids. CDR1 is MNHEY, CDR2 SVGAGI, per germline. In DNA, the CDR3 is TGTGCCAGCAGGACCGGGAGCACCGGGGAGCTGTTTTTT. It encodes CASRTGSTGELFF.

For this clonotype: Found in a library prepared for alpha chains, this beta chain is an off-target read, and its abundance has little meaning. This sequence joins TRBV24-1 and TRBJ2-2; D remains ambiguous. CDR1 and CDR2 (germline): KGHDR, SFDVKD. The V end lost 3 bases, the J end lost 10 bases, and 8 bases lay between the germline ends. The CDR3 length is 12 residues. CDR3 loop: CATSDILSELFF. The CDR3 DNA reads TGTGCCACCAGTGATATACTCTCGGAGCTGTTTTTT.

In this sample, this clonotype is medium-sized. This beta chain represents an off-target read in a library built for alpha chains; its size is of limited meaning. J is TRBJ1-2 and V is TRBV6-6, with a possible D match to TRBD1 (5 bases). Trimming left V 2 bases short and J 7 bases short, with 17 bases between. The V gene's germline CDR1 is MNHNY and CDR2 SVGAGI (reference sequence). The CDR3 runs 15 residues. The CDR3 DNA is TGTGCCAGCAGTTACGCCTCAGGGAAACTTTTTGGCTACACCTTC. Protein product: CASSYASGKLFGYTF.

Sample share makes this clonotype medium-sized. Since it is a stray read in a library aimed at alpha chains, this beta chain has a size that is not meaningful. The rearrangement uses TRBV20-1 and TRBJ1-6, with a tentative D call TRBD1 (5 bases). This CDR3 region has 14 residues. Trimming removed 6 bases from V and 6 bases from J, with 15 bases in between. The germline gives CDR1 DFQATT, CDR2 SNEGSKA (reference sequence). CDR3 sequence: CSAPKRGSNSPLHF. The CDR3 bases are TGCAGTGCCCCAAAGAGGGGTTCTAATTCACCCCTCCACTTT.

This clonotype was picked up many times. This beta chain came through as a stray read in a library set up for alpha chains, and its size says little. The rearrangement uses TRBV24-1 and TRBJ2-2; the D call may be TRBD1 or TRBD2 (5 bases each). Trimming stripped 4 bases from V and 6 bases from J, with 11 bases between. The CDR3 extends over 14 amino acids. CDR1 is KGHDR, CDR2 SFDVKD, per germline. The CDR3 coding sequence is TGTGCCACCAGTGACGGGACGGCGGCCGGGGAGCTGTTTTTT. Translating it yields CATSDGTAAGELFF.

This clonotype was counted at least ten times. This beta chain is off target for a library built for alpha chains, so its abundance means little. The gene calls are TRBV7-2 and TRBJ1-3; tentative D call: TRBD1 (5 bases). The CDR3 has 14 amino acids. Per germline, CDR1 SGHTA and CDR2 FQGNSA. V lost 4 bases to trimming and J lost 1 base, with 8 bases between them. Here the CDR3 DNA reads TGTGCCAGCAGCTCCCGACAGTCTGGAAACACCATATATTTT. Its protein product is CASSSRQSGNTIYF.

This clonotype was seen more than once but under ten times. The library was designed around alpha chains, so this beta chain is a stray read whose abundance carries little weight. This CDR3 reads CAISARDGEGMNTEAFF. CDR3 DNA sequence: TGTGCCATCAGTGCAAGGGACGGGGAGGGAATGAACACTGAAGCTTTCTTT. The chain uses TRBV10-3 and TRBJ1-1, with D maybe TRBD1 (5 bases). The CDR3 runs 17 residues. Germline V gene lookup returns CDR1 ENHRY and CDR2 SYGVKD. Trimming removed 4 bases from V and 0 bases from J, with 18 bases in between.

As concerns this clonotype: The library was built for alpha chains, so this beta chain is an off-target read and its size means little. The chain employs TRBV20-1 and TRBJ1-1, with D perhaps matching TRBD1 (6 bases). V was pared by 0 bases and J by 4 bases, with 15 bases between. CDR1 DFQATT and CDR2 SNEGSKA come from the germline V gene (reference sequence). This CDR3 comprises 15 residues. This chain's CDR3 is CSARDNRGAVTEAFF. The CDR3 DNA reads TGCAGTGCTAGAGATAATCGGGGGGCGGTCACTGAAGCTTTCTTT.

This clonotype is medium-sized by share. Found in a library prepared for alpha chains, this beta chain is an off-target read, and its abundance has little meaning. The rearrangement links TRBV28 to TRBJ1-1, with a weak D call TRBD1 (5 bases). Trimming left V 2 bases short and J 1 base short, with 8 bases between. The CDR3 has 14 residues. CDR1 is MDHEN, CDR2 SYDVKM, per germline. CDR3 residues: CASSLGDRNTEAFF. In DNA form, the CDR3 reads TGTGCCAGCAGTTTAGGCGACAGGAACACTGAAGCTTTCTTT.

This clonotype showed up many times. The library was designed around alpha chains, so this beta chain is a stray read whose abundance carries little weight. CDR3 nucleotides: TGTGCCACCAGTGACAAACTAGCGGGAGGTTCCCCATTCAAAAACATTCAGTACTTC. Translating it yields CATSDKLAGGSPFKNIQYF. The chain has TRBV24-1 and TRBJ2-4; TRBD2 aligns across 12 bases. Germline V gene lookup returns CDR1 KGHDR and CDR2 SFDVKD. The CDR3 sequence is 19 residues long. With 4 bases clipped from V and 3 bases from J, the junction kept 12 bases outside the gene matches.

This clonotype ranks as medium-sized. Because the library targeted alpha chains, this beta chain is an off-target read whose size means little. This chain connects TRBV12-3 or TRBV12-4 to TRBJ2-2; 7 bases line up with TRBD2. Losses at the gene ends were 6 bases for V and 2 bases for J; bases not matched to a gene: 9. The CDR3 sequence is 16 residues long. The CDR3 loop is CASSVELAANTGELFF. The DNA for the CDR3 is TGTGCCAGCAGCGTGGAGCTAGCGGCAAACACCGGGGAGCTGTTTTTT.

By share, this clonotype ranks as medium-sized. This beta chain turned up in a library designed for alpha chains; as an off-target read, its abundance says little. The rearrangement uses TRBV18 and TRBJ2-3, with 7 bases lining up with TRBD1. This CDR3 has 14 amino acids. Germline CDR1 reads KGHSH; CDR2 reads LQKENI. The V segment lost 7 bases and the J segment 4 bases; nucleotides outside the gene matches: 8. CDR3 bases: TGTGCCAGCTTACGACAGGGTATCGCAGATACGCAGTATTTT. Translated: CASLRQGIADTQYF.

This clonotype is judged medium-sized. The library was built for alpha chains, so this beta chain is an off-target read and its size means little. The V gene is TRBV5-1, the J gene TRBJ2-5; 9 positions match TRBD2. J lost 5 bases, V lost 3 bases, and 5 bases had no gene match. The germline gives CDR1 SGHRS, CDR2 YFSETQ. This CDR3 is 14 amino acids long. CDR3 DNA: TGCGCCAGCAGCTCCGCGGGGGGGCCGGAGACCCAGTACTTC. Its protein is CASSSAGGPETQYF.

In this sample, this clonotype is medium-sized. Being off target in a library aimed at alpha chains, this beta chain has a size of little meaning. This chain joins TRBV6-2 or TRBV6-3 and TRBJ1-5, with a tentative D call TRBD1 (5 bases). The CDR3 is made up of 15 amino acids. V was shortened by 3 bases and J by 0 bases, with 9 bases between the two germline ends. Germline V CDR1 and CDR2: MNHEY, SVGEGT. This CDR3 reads CASSYWGNSNQPQHF. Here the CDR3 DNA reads TGTGCCAGCAGTTATTGGGGGAATAGCAATCAGCCCCAGCATTTT.

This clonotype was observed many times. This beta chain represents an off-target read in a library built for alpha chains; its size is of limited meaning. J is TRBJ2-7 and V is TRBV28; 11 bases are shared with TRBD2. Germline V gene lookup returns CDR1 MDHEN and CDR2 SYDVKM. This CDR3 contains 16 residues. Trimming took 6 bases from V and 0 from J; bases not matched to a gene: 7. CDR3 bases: TGTGCCAGCAGCATATCCGGGACTAGCGGCTCCTACGAGCAGTACTTC. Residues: CASSISGTSGSYEQYF.

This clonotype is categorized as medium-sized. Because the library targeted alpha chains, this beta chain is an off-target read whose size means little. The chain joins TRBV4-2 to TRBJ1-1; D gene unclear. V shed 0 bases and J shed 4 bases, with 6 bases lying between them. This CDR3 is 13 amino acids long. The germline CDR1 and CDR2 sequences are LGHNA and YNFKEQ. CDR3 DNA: TGTGCCAGCAGCCAAGATCAAGGCACTGAAGCTTTCTTT. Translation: CASSQDQGTEAFF.

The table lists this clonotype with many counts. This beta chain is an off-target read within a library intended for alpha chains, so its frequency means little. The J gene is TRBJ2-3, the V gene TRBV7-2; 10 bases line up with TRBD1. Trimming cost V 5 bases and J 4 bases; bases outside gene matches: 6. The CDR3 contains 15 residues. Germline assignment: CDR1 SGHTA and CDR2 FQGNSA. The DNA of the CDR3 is TGTGCCAGCAGCCTGGACAGGGGGGGCTCAGATACGCAGTATTTT. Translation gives CASSLDRGGSDTQYF.

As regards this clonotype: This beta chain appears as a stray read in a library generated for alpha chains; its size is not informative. DNA for the CDR3: TGTGCCAGCAGTGGGGGACAGACAAGCAATCAGCCCCAGCATTTT. Its protein is CASSGGQTSNQPQHF. V usage is TRBV6-1 and J usage is TRBJ1-5; 7 positions agree with TRBD1. V was clipped by 4 bases and J by 1 base; unmatched bases: 4. The CDR3 totals 15 residues. The germline V gene has CDR1 MNHNS and CDR2 SASEGT.

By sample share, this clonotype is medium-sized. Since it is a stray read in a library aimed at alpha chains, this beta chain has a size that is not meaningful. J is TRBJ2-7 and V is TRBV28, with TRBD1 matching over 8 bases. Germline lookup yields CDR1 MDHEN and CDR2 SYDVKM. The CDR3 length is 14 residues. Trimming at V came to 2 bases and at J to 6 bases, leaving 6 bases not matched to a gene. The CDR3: CASSLDQGAGEQYV. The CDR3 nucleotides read TGTGCCAGCAGTTTAGATCAGGGGGCCGGCGAGCAGTACGTC.